These 20 T cell receptor beta chains originate from one sample sequenced in a study of cytomegalovirus exposure and HLA in healthy donors. 13 Jbeta primers and 60 Vbeta primers were used for the PCR. Some clones are missing from TCRdb's copy, which holds only in-frame ones; the method was immunoSEQ multiplex PCR. The sample includes 100,000 to 150,000 clones, 70% to 80% seen only once; the top ten take 9% to 9.5%. The sample taken for sequencing was PBMCs. The receptors come from a woman aged 45-65 years in good health and CMV-seropositive.

This clone was observed a single time. This chain joins TRBV19 and TRBJ2-5, with 8 bases identical to TRBD2. The end of the DNA is better explained by TRBJ2-7, so the J call may be wrong. Germline CDR1 reads LNHDA; CDR2 reads SQIVND (reference sequence). CDR3 length equals 14 residues. The CDR3 bases are TGTGCCAGTAGTATAGGAGCGGGAGTTGGCGAGCAGTACTTC. It is translated as CASSIGAGVGEQYF.

The chain employs TRBV27 and TRBJ1-3; D unclear. The CDR3 is 13 amino acids. With 4 bases removed from V and 2 bases from J, the gap between germline ends came to 6 bases. CDR1 and CDR2 (germline): MNHEY, SMNVEV (reference sequence). The CDR3 DNA reads as TGTGCCAGCAGTTCGCGAGCTGGAAACACCATATATTTT. Translating gives CASSSRAGNTIYF.

This clone was observed a few times. The genes are TRBV2 and TRBJ1-1; D is possibly TRBD1 (5 bases). Germline assignment: CDR1 SNHLY and CDR2 FYNNEI. The V and J ends lost 2 bases and 1 base respectively, with 14 bases between them. The CDR3 loop spans 16 amino acids. CDR3 residues: CASSERAGGGNTEAFF. CDR3 DNA sequence: TGTGCCAGCAGTGAAAGGGCCGGCGGGGGGAACACTGAAGCTTTCTTT.

The chain carries TRBV4-3 and TRBJ2-1, with 10 bases identical to TRBD2. The germline gives CDR1 LGHNA, CDR2 YSLEER. This CDR3 region has 15 residues. J gave up 2 bases and V 2 bases, and 0 bases lay outside the gene matches. The CDR3 sequence is CASSQLAGAYNEQFF. Here the CDR3 DNA reads TGCGCCAGCAGCCAACTAGCGGGGGCCTACAATGAGCAGTTCTTC.

The chain uses TRBV10-3 and TRBJ1-2, with D tentatively TRBD1 (6 bases). Trimming removed 6 bases from V and 5 bases from J, with 10 bases in between. Germline assignment: CDR1 ENHRY and CDR2 SYGVKD. The CDR3 totals 12 residues. CDR3 residues: CAISAGTYGYTF. The CDR3 coding sequence is TGTGCCATCAGCGCCGGGACATATGGCTACACCTTC.

This clone showed up just a few times. J is TRBJ2-7 and V is TRBV13; the D is unclear. V dropped 6 bases and J dropped 7 bases, with 19 bases sitting between them. The CDR3 length is 14 residues. Germline V gene lookup returns CDR1 PRHDT and CDR2 FYEKMQ (reference sequence). Here the CDR3 DNA reads TGTGCCAGCAGTGGAGAAGGTAGCCGTGGAGAGCAGTACTTC. Amino acid sequence: CASSGEGSRGEQYF.

This clone was seen only a few times. The chain is built from TRBV30 and TRBJ1-3, with a weak D call TRBD1 (6 bases). CDR1 is GTSNPN, CDR2 SVGIG, per germline (reference sequence). Trimming removed 0 bases at V and 3 bases at J, with 9 bases between. This CDR3 has 14 residues. The CDR3 sequence is CAWSVGTIGNTIYF. CDR3 DNA: TGTGCCTGGAGTGTTGGGACAATTGGAAACACCATATATTTT.

The V and J genes are TRBV4-1 and TRBJ2-1; 7 nucleotides agree with TRBD2. Germline values: CDR1 MGHRA, CDR2 YSYEKL. The CDR3 loop spans 14 amino acids. J was trimmed by 8 bases and V by 4 bases; bases with no gene match: 8. Here the CDR3 reads CASSPGTGRYEQFF. CDR3 DNA: TGCGCCAGCAGCCCTGGGACCGGGAGGTATGAGCAGTTCTTC.

This chain uses TRBV5-1 with TRBJ2-5, with D possibly matching TRBD1 (6 bases). This CDR3 is built from 16 residues. Germline V gene lookup returns CDR1 SGHRS and CDR2 YFSETQ. Trimming cost V 0 bases and J 0 bases, with 12 bases left between them. The CDR3, as DNA: TGCGCCAGCAGCTTGGGCGGACAGTACAACCAAGAGACCCAGTACTTC. Its protein product is CASSLGGQYNQETQYF.

This clone has a handful of counts. The chain links TRBV29-1 to TRBJ2-2, with TRBD2 identical over 7 bases. The V segment lost 4 bases and the J segment 7 bases; nucleotides outside the gene matches: 6. Germline V gene sequence: CDR1 SQVTM, CDR2 ANQGSEA. This CDR3 contains 13 residues. The CDR3 is CSVGLAAGGELFF. The CDR3 coding sequence is TGCAGCGTTGGTCTAGCGGCTGGCGGGGAGCTGTTTTTT.

This chain uses TRBV27 with TRBJ2-5; D is undetermined. Germline values: CDR1 MNHEY, CDR2 SMNVEV (reference sequence). Deletions cut 0 bases from V and 1 base from J, with 6 bases between. The CDR3 spans 14 residues. The CDR3 spells CASSLSNSQETQYF. The CDR3 region has the DNA TGTGCCAGCAGTTTATCCAACAGCCAAGAGACCCAGTACTTC.

For the CDR3, the DNA is TGTGCCACCGCGGCTAGCGGGACGTTAGATACGCAGTATTTT. It specifies CATAASGTLDTQYF. V and J are TRBV2 and TRBJ2-3, with 9 bases aligning to TRBD2. V gave up 10 bases and J gave up 5 bases; unmatched junction bases: 10. Germline-derived CDR1 and CDR2 are SNHLY and FYNNEI. The CDR3 is 14 amino acids. Full variable domain (missing parts from reference TRBV2 and TRBJ2-3): EPEVTQTPSHQVTQMGQEVILRCVPISNHLYFYWYRQILGQKVEFLVSFYNNEISEKSEIFDDQFSVERPDGSNFTLKIRSTKLEDSAMYFCATAASGTLDTQYFGPGTRLTVL.

This clone was seen a handful of times. The chain combines TRBV4-2 with TRBJ2-3; 12 bases match TRBD2. V shed 0 bases and J 6 bases; nucleotides not matched to a gene: 4. The CDR3 extends over 16 amino acids. Germline V gives CDR1 LGHNA, CDR2 YNFKEQ. CDR3 coding DNA: TGTGCCAGCAGCCAAGAGGCTAGCGGGGGGGAGGATACGCAGTATTTT. As protein: CASSQEASGGEDTQYF.

The gene calls are TRBV7-6 and TRBJ1-2; TRBD1 aligns across 7 bases. The germline CDR1 and CDR2 sequences are SGHVS and FNYEAQ. V shed 1 base, J shed 2 bases, and the junction held 4 bases outside the gene matches. The CDR3 loop spans 15 amino acids. The CDR3 nucleotides are TGTGCCAGCAGCTTAGGGACAGGATTGAACTATGGCTACACCTTC. As protein: CASSLGTGLNYGYTF.

The V and J genes are TRBV6-5 and TRBJ2-7, with 11 bases identical to TRBD2. The CDR3 is made up of 13 amino acids. Trimming took 6 bases from V and 7 from J; bases not matched to a gene: 5. The germline CDR1 and CDR2 sequences are MNHEY and SVGAGI. CDR3 sequence reads: CASRLAGVTEQYF. CDR3 sequence (DNA): TGTGCCAGCAGACTAGCGGGAGTCACAGAGCAGTACTTC.

The chain employs TRBV4-1 and TRBJ2-2, with 10 bases fitting TRBD1. Germline values: CDR1 MGHRA, CDR2 YSYEKL. CDR3 length: 16 amino acids. J lost 6 bases, V lost 4 bases, and 8 bases had no gene match. In nucleotides, the CDR3 is TGCGCCAGCAGCCGGCCGGGACAGGGGACTCCCGGGGAGCTGTTTTTT. It specifies CASSRPGQGTPGELFF.

In this sample, this clone turned up a few times. Other DNA sequences within the sample encode an identical CDR3. This chain uses TRBV7-9 with TRBJ2-7; the D gene is possibly TRBD2 (6 bases). This CDR3 region has 14 residues. Germline CDR1 and CDR2: SEHNR and FQNEAQ (reference sequence). Trimming removed 5 bases at V and 3 bases at J, with 14 bases between. The CDR3 sequence: CASSLTGVNYEQYF. In nucleotides, the CDR3 is TGTGCCAGCAGCCTAACGGGAGTAAACTACGAGCAGTACTTC.

The chain uses TRBV6-6 and TRBJ2-7, with 13 bases lining up with TRBD2. Per germline, CDR1 MNHNY and CDR2 SVGAGI (reference sequence). The CDR3 is made up of 13 amino acids. J gave up 4 bases and V 8 bases, and 2 bases lay outside the gene matches. DNA of the CDR3: TGTGCCAGCCGACTAGCGGGAGGATACGAGCAGTACTTC. This sequence encodes CASRLAGGYEQYF.

The chain is built from TRBV4-1 and TRBJ1-1, with a weak D call TRBD1 (5 bases). The germline V and J ends were trimmed by 1 base and 0 bases, with 12 bases remaining between them. The CDR3 has 16 amino acids. The germline gives CDR1 MGHRA, CDR2 YSYEKL. This chain's CDR3 is CASSQVQSRVNTEAFF. CDR3 coding DNA: TGCGCCAGCAGCCAAGTACAGAGCAGGGTGAACACTGAAGCTTTCTTT.

The chain is built from TRBV10-3 and TRBJ2-7, with TRBD2 identical over 8 bases. The CDR3 runs 15 residues. The germline V gene encodes CDR1 ENHRY and CDR2 SYGVKD. The trim removed 8 bases at V and 1 base at J, leaving 10 bases unmatched. In DNA form, the CDR3 reads TGTGCCATCTCCAGCGGGAGCACTTCTTCCTACGAGCAGTACTTC. Its translation is CAISSGSTSSYEQYF.